The source of this T cell receptor (beta chain) is a study of regulatory T cells in long-lasting Graves disease. General study findings and limits: Under persistent disease, TRBV28, TRBJ1-2 and TRBJ2-5 were used preferentially.

Trimming removed 3 bases from V and 9 bases from J, with 21 bases in between. Germline V gene lookup returns CDR1 MDHEN and CDR2 SYDVKM. The CDR3 length is 16 residues. As to time point: newly diagnosed GD, antithyroid drugs for less than 3 months. With RNA extracted from PBMCs as input, the TCR library was made. Building the TCR beta libraries relied on iRepertoire HTBI primers, and CDR3 regions underwent Arm-PCR. In TCRdb, the multiplex PCR reads were re-called with MiXCR into one record per CDR3 protein. The table lists 680,000 or so distinct CDR3 sequences, around 15% of them singletons. On this clonotype itself: What it binds is not known.

These data also formed part of another study, on T cells in Graves' hyperthyroidism and ophthalmopathy. That investigation notes: Also found in blood were most expanded thyroid clonotypes above 0.001.

Here the sequenced sample was peripheral blood mononuclear cells (PBMCs), taken at new diagnosis, from a patient treated with antithyroid drugs. The V gene is TRBV28, the J gene TRBJ1-5; a weak D match, TRBD1 (5 bases). The receptor's source is a woman in her 30s with Graves disease. Written as DNA, the CDR3 is TGTGCCAGCAGTTTTCGTTATTCGGGGGTGATTCGGCCCCAGCATTTT. As protein: CASSFRYSGVIRPQHF.